Each of the 20 T cell receptor beta chains below was sequenced from the same sample in a study of blood T cells in healthy people across ages. The use of a sample-barcoded 5' primer and a J-beta primer mix characterized a second PCR of roughly 7 to 11 cycles. TCRdb processed the 5' RACE reads anew with MiXCR; each CDR3 protein has one entry. The data show roughly 650,000 distinct CDR3 sequences, 32% seen once. Sequenced material: blood. All receptors come from a woman over 75 in good health.

At least ten counts were recorded for this clonotype. The gene calls are TRBV6-1 and TRBJ2-1; 9 bases are shared with TRBD2. Germline V gene sequence: CDR1 MNHNS, CDR2 SASEGT. The junction had 1 base not matched to a gene; V was cut back by 3 bases and J by 4 bases. The CDR3 length is 14 residues. In DNA form, the CDR3 reads TGTGCCAGCAGTGAGACTAGCGGTTACAATGAGCAGTTCTTC. Translated, it gives CASSETSGYNEQFF.

The sample holds many counts of this clonotype. CDR3 in DNA: TGTGCCAGCAGCCGGGACCACTCTGGGGCCAACGTCCTGACTTTC. Amino acids: CASSRDHSGANVLTF. V gene TRBV6-5 combines with J gene TRBJ2-6; D possibly matches TRBD1 or TRBD2 (5 bases each). Germline CDR1 and CDR2: MNHEY and SVGAGI. Trimming cost V 6 bases and J 0 bases, with 9 bases left between them. This CDR3 spans 15 amino acids.

The chain is built from TRBV4-1 and TRBJ2-7; 10 bases align to TRBD2. The J segment lost 4 bases and the V segment lost 5 bases, leaving 23 bases of the junction unmatched. CDR3 length equals 20 residues. Germline CDR1 reads MGHRA; CDR2 reads YSYEKL. The CDR3 sequence: CASSLAERTEGSSGSYEQYF. The CDR3 DNA reads TGCGCCAGCAGCTTGGCCGAGAGGACAGAGGGCTCTAGCGGGAGTTACGAGCAGTACTTC.

A word on this clonotype: This may come from a read error, since a much larger clone is one base off. This chain joins TRBV20-1 and TRBJ1-2, with D unclear. Germline V gene lookup returns CDR1 DFQATT and CDR2 SNEGSKA (reference sequence). V dropped 3 bases and J dropped 4 bases, with 9 bases sitting between them. The CDR3 sequence is 12 residues long. The CDR3 DNA is TGCAGTGCTAGCTTGGCGTCCTATGGCTACACCTTC. Translation gives CSASLASYGYTF.

The chain joins TRBV12-3 or TRBV12-4 to TRBJ1-2; 9 nucleotides match TRBD1. The CDR3 has 14 residues. V was pared by 6 bases and J by 9 bases, with 11 bases of the junction left unmatched. CDR3 in amino acids: CASSQGTGGWRYTF. The DNA for the CDR3 is TGTGCCAGCAGCCAAGGCACAGGGGGCTGGCGCTACACCTTC.

A note on this clonotype: A much larger clone lies one base from this, so it may be a read error. V gene TRBV6-6 combines with J gene TRBJ2-1; D is possibly TRBD2 (7 bases). Germline V gives CDR1 MNHNY, CDR2 SVGAGI (reference sequence). The CDR3 totals 14 residues. Written as DNA, the CDR3 is TGTGCCGGCAGGGGCGGGGGTACCTACAATGAGCAGTTCTTC. Encoded protein: CAGRGGGTYNEQFF.

The rearrangement joins TRBV12-3 or TRBV12-4 to TRBJ2-3; 11 bases match TRBD2. With V trimmed by 4 bases and J by 4 bases, 1 base remained unmatched. CDR3 size: 14 residues. CDR3: CASSSSGRSDTQYF. DNA for the CDR3: TGTGCCAGCAGTTCTAGCGGGAGGTCAGATACGCAGTATTTT.

The rearrangement joins TRBV24-1 to TRBJ1-1; D is ambiguous. Germline V CDR1 and CDR2: KGHDR, SFDVKD. This CDR3 is 16 amino acids long. Trimming removed 3 bases from V and 2 bases from J, with 15 bases in between. The CDR3 sequence is CATSDLRSRGNTEAFF. The DNA for the CDR3 is TGTGCCACCAGTGATCTCAGATCGCGGGGTAACACTGAAGCTTTCTTT.

The chain couples TRBV24-1 to TRBJ2-7; D is perhaps TRBD2 (5 bases). The V end lost 4 bases, the J end lost 8 bases, and 17 bases lay between the germline ends. CDR3 length: 14 amino acids. Germline loops: CDR1 KGHDR, CDR2 SFDVKD. The CDR3 reads CATSDSLGVVQQYF. The CDR3 bases are TGTGCCACCAGTGACTCCCTCGGGGTCGTGCAGCAGTACTTC.

This clonotype was counted ten times or more. In DNA form, the CDR3 reads TGTGCCACCAGTGACACCGGACGGACCTACGAGCAGTACTTC. As protein: CATSDTGRTYEQYF. V usage is TRBV24-1 and J usage is TRBJ2-7; D is unclear. CDR1 and CDR2 (germline): KGHDR, SFDVKD. The CDR3 covers 14 residues. V was shortened by 4 bases and J by 2 bases, with 11 bases between the two germline ends.

J is TRBJ2-4 and V is TRBV5-1; tentatively, D is TRBD1 (5 bases). The CDR3 loop spans 14 amino acids. V was clipped by 4 bases and J by 6 bases, with 14 bases between them. Germline V gene data show CDR1 as SGHRS and CDR2 as YFSETQ. The CDR3 loop is CASSPRQSGNIQYF. CDR3 DNA sequence: TGCGCCAGCAGCCCACGACAGTCCGGAAACATTCAGTACTTC. Looking up the rest from reference TRBV5-1 and TRBJ2-4 gives the full variable domain: KAGVTQTPRYLIKTRGQQVTLSCSPISGHRSVSWYQQTPGQGLQFLFEYFSETQRNKGNFPGRFSGRQFSNSRSEMNVSTLELGDSALYLCASSPRQSGNIQYFGAGTRLSVL.

This clonotype was seen only a few times. Being one base from a much bigger clone, this may be a read error. V usage is TRBV6-5 and J usage is TRBJ1-1; 7 nucleotides match TRBD1. Losses at the gene ends were 10 bases for V and 4 bases for J; bases not matched to a gene: 6. The CDR3 totals 12 residues. Germline CDR1 MNHEY, CDR2 SVGAGI. The CDR3 DNA reads TGTGCCAACACAGGGGTGGCCACTGAAGCTTTCTTT. Amino acids: CANTGVATEAFF.

This clonotype was seen repeatedly, ten times or more. The chain links TRBV5-1 to TRBJ2-3; 12 positions agree with TRBD2. V gave up 0 bases and J gave up 2 bases; unmatched junction bases: 7. The length of the CDR3 is 18 residues. Germline CDR1 is SGHRS and CDR2 is YFSETQ. The CDR3 loop reads CASSLGSSGGVNTDTQYF. The DNA for the CDR3 is TGCGCCAGCAGCTTGGGATCTAGCGGGGGGGTCAACACAGATACGCAGTATTTT. The variable domain in full, completed from reference TRBV5-1 and TRBJ2-3, reads KAGVTQTPRYLIKTRGQQVTLSCSPISGHRSVSWYQQTPGQGLQFLFEYFSETQRNKGNFPGRFSGRQFSNSRSEMNVSTLELGDSALYLCASSLGSSGGVNTDTQYFGPGTRLTVL.

J is TRBJ1-2 and V is TRBV20-1; no reliable D call. CDR1 and CDR2 from the germline V gene are DFQATT and SNEGSKA (reference sequence). This CDR3 comprises 11 residues. Trimming took off 5 bases at V and 8 bases at J, with 12 bases between the two ends. The CDR3, as DNA: TGCAGTGCTGGGCGAGAGAACGGCTACACCTTC. Translation gives CSAGRENGYTF.

There are many counts of this clonotype. The rearrangement joins TRBV29-1 to TRBJ1-2; D is ambiguous. Germline V gene lookup returns CDR1 SQVTM and CDR2 ANQGSEA. The CDR3 has 12 residues. V was cut by 6 bases and J by 8 bases, with 16 bases left in between. For the CDR3, the DNA is TGCAGCGTCGTCCGGCCTCCCAAGGGCTACACCTTC. This codes for CSVVRPPKGYTF.

Concerning this clonotype: Just one base apart from a much larger clone, this may be a read error. The chain has TRBV7-2 and TRBJ1-1, with unresolved D. Trimming pared 3 bases from V and 1 base from J, leaving 9 bases between. CDR3 size: 14 residues. CDR1 SGHTA and CDR2 FQGNSA come from the germline V gene. The CDR3 region is CASSFGSSNTEAFF. DNA of the CDR3: TGTGCCAGCAGCTTCGGCAGTTCGAACACTGAAGCTTTCTTT.

The table lists this clonotype with a count of one. The gene calls are TRBV7-2 and TRBJ1-1; D gene unclear. The CDR3 consists of 14 residues. From germline, CDR1 is SGHTA and CDR2 FQGNSA. Trimming took 0 bases from V and 5 from J, leaving 10 bases between them. The CDR3 DNA sequence: TGTGCCAGCAGCTTAGCGGGTCATTTTACTGAAGCTTTCTTT. Its translation: CASSLAGHFTEAFF.

At least ten counts were recorded for this clonotype. The J gene is TRBJ1-6, the V gene TRBV20-1; no clear D gene. The CDR3 is 16 amino acids. Deletions cut 2 bases from V and 6 bases from J, with 17 bases between. Germline V lookup: CDR1 DFQATT, CDR2 SNEGSKA (reference sequence). The CDR3 region is CSARSQADAFNSPLHF. The CDR3 DNA reads as TGCAGTGCTAGATCCCAGGCCGATGCCTTTAATTCACCCCTCCACTTT.

This clonotype was counted ten times or more. This chain's CDR3 is CASSQDRAGEENEQFF. The CDR3 region has the DNA TGTGCCAGCAGCCAAGATAGGGCGGGGGAAGAAAATGAGCAGTTCTTC. This sequence joins TRBV3-1 and TRBJ2-1, with TRBD2 identical over 7 bases. Germline V gives CDR1 LGHDT, CDR2 YNNKEL (reference sequence). The CDR3 runs 16 residues. Germline trimming cut 0 bases from V and 7 bases from J; bases unmatched to any gene: 9.

V gene TRBV18 combines with J gene TRBJ2-3; no clear D gene. Trimming pared 6 bases from V and 0 bases from J, leaving 10 bases between. Germline V gene lookup returns CDR1 KGHSH and CDR2 LQKENI. The CDR3 has 14 amino acids. CDR3 loop: CASSRASSTDTQYF. CDR3 in DNA: TGTGCCAGCTCCCGCGCAAGTAGCACAGATACGCAGTATTTT. Drawing the rest from reference TRBV18 and TRBJ2-3, the complete variable domain is NAGVMQNPRHLVRRRGQEARLRCSPMKGHSHVYWYRQLPEEGLKFMVYLQKENIIDESGMPKERFSAEFPKEGPSILRIQQVVRGDSAAYFCASSRASSTDTQYFGPGTRLTVL.